The clone carrying this T cell receptor (beta chain) was recorded only once. The CDR3 spans 14 residues. V dropped 5 bases and J dropped 5 bases, with 15 bases sitting between them. Germline assignment: CDR1 SGHVS and CDR2 FQNEAQ. The source of the sample is a study of shared clonotypes between healthy human individuals. Original processing methods: Filtering was not the same, since immunoSEQ gave junction-only sequences without quality scores. Using immunoSEQ multiplex PCR, the repertoire was profiled, and TCRdb retains in-frame clones only, with some absent. Clone size and V and J calls were adopted from that table, with D and trimming inferred from the DNA. The sample yields around 1.6 million clones, 98% seen once.

Sequencing was done on a sample of naive CD4+ T cells sorted from blood. Subset indicated: CD45RA+ positively selected. The gene calls are TRBV7-8 and TRBJ1-1, with TRBD1 as a possible D gene (6 bases). The sequence came from a man aged 30 to 39 in good health. The CDR3 here is CASSQDRMGTEAFF. The CDR3 coding sequence is TGTGCCAGCAGCCAGGACAGAATGGGGACTGAAGCTTTCTTT.